This passage covers 32 T cell receptor beta chains from one sample sequenced in a study of T cell changes during pregnancy in multiple sclerosis. Method: immunoSEQ multiplex PCR; TCRdb's copy keeps in-frame clones and lacks some. This sample has tens of thousands of clones; roughly 92% occur once, and the top ten carry around 3.3%. The specimen comprised CD8+ T cells from peripheral blood mononuclear cells, sampled in the third trimester of pregnancy. The origin of the receptors is a female donor in good health, enrolled as a control in a pregnancy study.

The gene calls are TRBV9 and TRBJ1-4; 9 bases line up with TRBD1. Germline trimming cut 0 bases from V and 7 bases from J; bases unmatched to any gene: 4. Germline CDR1 reads SGDLS; CDR2 reads YYNGEE. CDR3 size: 15 residues. CDR3 loop: CASSVEGTGFEKLFF. Here the CDR3 DNA reads TGTGCCAGCAGCGTAGAAGGGACAGGGTTTGAAAAACTGTTTTTT.

The chain uses TRBV5-1 and TRBJ2-1; 7 positions match TRBD1. V shed 5 bases and J 5 bases; nucleotides not matched to a gene: 10. Germline CDR1 SGHRS, CDR2 YFSETQ. This CDR3 comprises 15 residues. CDR3: CASSYLAQGHNEQFF. The CDR3 region has the DNA TGCGCCAGCAGTTACCTGGCACAGGGGCACAATGAGCAGTTCTTC. Using reference TRBV5-1 and TRBJ2-1 for the parts outside the CDR3, the full variable domain is KAGVTQTPRYLIKTRGQQVTLSCSPISGHRSVSWYQQTPGQGLQFLFEYFSETQRNKGNFPGRFSGRQFSNSRSEMNVSTLELGDSALYLCASSYLAQGHNEQFFGPGTRLTVL.

J is TRBJ1-2 and V is TRBV19; weak D call: TRBD1 (6 bases). V lost 9 bases to trimming and J lost 3 bases, with 14 bases between them. The germline V gene has CDR1 LNHDA and CDR2 SQIVND (reference sequence). CDR3 length equals 13 residues. CDR3 sequence reads: CASQGIGYYGYTF. Here the CDR3 DNA reads TGTGCCAGCCAGGGGATTGGGTACTATGGCTACACCTTC.

This chain uses TRBV7-9 with TRBJ1-2; the match to TRBD1 covers 7 bases. Germline loops: CDR1 SEHNR, CDR2 FQNEAQ (reference sequence). CDR3 length: 14 amino acids. The V and J ends lost 4 bases and 3 bases, in that order; junction bases with no gene match: 5. For the CDR3, the DNA is TGTGCCAGCAGCTCTGGGACAGACGACTATGGCTACACCTTC. Translated: CASSSGTDDYGYTF. Supplemented by reference TRBV7-9 and TRBJ1-2, the full variable domain reads DTGVSQNPRHKITKRGQNVTFRCDPISEHNRLYWYRQTLGQGPEFLTYFQNEAQLEKSRLLSDRFSAERPKGSFSTLEIQRTEQGDSAMYLCASSSGTDDYGYTFGSGTRLTVV.

The CDR3 coding sequence is TGCGCCAGCAGCCTATACGAGCAGTACTTC. This gives the protein CASSLYEQYF. This chain links TRBV10-1 with TRBJ2-7; no clear D gene. This CDR3 is 10 amino acids long. V lost 6 bases and J 4 bases, leaving 4 bases between the germline ends. Germline V gene lookup returns CDR1 WNHNN and CDR2 SYGVQD (reference sequence).

This chain uses TRBV27 with TRBJ1-1, with unresolved D. The CDR3 sequence is 13 residues long. Trimming removed 1 base at V and 5 bases at J, with 8 bases between. From germline, CDR1 is MNHEY and CDR2 SMNVEV (reference sequence). The DNA for the CDR3 is TGTGCCAGCAGTTTATATGTCCAGACTGAAGCTTTCTTT. Its protein product is CASSLYVQTEAFF.

This clone was found once. The V gene is TRBV7-6, the J gene TRBJ1-1, with 8 bases identical to TRBD1. The V gene's germline CDR1 is SGHVS and CDR2 FNYEAQ. J was trimmed by 3 bases and V by 7 bases; bases with no gene match: 1. The CDR3 covers 12 residues. CDR3: CASKQGDTEAFF. CDR3 DNA sequence: TGTGCCAGCAAACAGGGGGACACTGAAGCTTTCTTT.

V usage is TRBV13 and J usage is TRBJ1-4; D gene unclear. Germline V gene sequence: CDR1 PRHDT, CDR2 FYEKMQ (reference sequence). With 3 bases removed from V and 0 bases from J, the gap between germline ends came to 14 bases. The CDR3 covers 17 residues. CDR3 residues: CASSFRGRTATNEKLFF. The CDR3 DNA is TGTGCCAGCAGCTTTAGAGGACGGACTGCAACTAATGAAAAACTGTTTTTT.

This clone showed up just once. The chain employs TRBV27 and TRBJ2-7; TRBD1 matches 7 bases. This CDR3 has 15 residues. In germline, CDR1 is MNHEY, CDR2 SMNVEV (reference sequence). V lost 5 bases, J lost 0 bases, and 7 bases stayed unmatched. The CDR3 DNA sequence: TGTGCCAGCAGTATTGCAGGGGGTTACTCCTACGAGCAGTACTTC. Translating gives CASSIAGGYSYEQYF.

The J gene is TRBJ2-5, the V gene TRBV7-9, with 8 nucleotides matching TRBD1. CDR1 is SEHNR, CDR2 FQNEAQ, per germline (reference sequence). With 1 base clipped from V and 3 bases from J, the junction kept 1 base outside the gene matches. This CDR3 contains 14 residues. DNA of the CDR3: TGTGCCAGCAGCTTAGTGACAGGGGAAGAGACCCAGTACTTC. Its protein product is CASSLVTGEETQYF.

The rearrangement links TRBV19 to TRBJ1-6, with TRBD1 identical over 7 bases. Germline loops: CDR1 LNHDA, CDR2 SQIVND (reference sequence). V was pared by 2 bases and J by 8 bases, with 15 bases of the junction left unmatched. The CDR3 has 18 residues. In DNA, the CDR3 is TGTGCCAGTAGTATAACCCCCACAGGGGTTGTTGTAGATTCACCCCTCCACTTT. It translates to CASSITPTGVVVDSPLHF.

J is TRBJ1-2 and V is TRBV4-2, with 8 bases matching TRBD1. V lost 4 bases to trimming and J lost 4 bases; unmatched junction nucleotides: 8. The CDR3 is made up of 15 amino acids. Germline V gives CDR1 LGHNA, CDR2 YNFKEQ. This chain's CDR3 is CASSPGQGTFYGYTF. The CDR3 DNA is TGTGCCAGCAGCCCCGGACAGGGAACTTTCTATGGCTACACCTTC.

V is TRBV9 and J is TRBJ2-7; TRBD2 might be the D (6 bases). The CDR3 spans 15 residues. CDR1 and CDR2 from the germline V gene are SGDLS and YYNGEE. The V end was cut by 4 bases, the J end by 6 bases, with 20 bases between. CDR3 in amino acids: CASSLAPGSQGEQYF. The CDR3, as DNA: TGTGCCAGCAGCTTAGCCCCCGGGAGCCAGGGCGAGCAGTACTTC.

This chain links TRBV5-4 with TRBJ1-1; D not certain. The ends were cut back, 0 bases at V and 2 bases at J, with 8 bases in the middle. The CDR3 is 14 residues long. The V gene's germline CDR1 is SGHNT and CDR2 YYREEE (reference sequence). This CDR3 reads CASSLGRANTEAFF. DNA of the CDR3: TGTGCCAGCAGCTTGGGCCGCGCAAACACTGAAGCTTTCTTT.

J is TRBJ2-1 and V is TRBV7-8, with TRBD2 matching over 11 bases. The junction had 3 bases not matched to a gene; V was cut back by 1 base and J by 7 bases. The CDR3 has 15 amino acids. The V gene's germline CDR1 is SGHVS and CDR2 FQNEAQ. In DNA form, the CDR3 reads TGTGCCAGCAGCTTAGAACTAGCGGGGGTGAATGAGCAGTTCTTC. Its protein product is CASSLELAGVNEQFF.

The chain recombines TRBV27 with TRBJ2-7; a possible D gene is TRBD1 (6 bases). The germline V gene encodes CDR1 MNHEY and CDR2 SMNVEV (reference sequence). V was clipped by 6 bases and J by 5 bases, with 11 bases between them. CDR3 length: 12 amino acids. In nucleotides, the CDR3 is TGTGCCAGCAGGACGACAGGCCACGAGCAGTACTTC. It is translated as CASRTTGHEQYF.

The chain couples TRBV9 to TRBJ2-1; 9 positions agree with TRBD2. The CDR3 is 14 amino acids. CDR1 SGDLS and CDR2 YYNGEE come from the germline V gene. After removal of 5 bases from V and 2 bases from J, the junction contained 2 bases not matched to a gene. Written as DNA, the CDR3 is TGTGCCAGCAGTGCGGGGGGGGCCTACAATGAGCAGTTCTTC. This gives the protein CASSAGGAYNEQFF. Drawing the rest from reference TRBV9 and TRBJ2-1, the complete variable domain is DSGVTQTPKHLITATGQRVTLRCSPRSGDLSVYWYQQSLDQGLQFLIQYYNGEERAKGNILERFSAQQFPDLHSELNLSSLELGDSALYFCASSAGGAYNEQFFGPGTRLTVL.

As DNA, the CDR3 is TGCGCCAGCAGCCAAGACAGGGGAGATACGCAGTATTTT. Its translation is CASSQDRGDTQYF. This chain links TRBV4-3 with TRBJ2-3; the D gene is possibly TRBD1 (6 bases). V dropped 0 bases and J dropped 5 bases, with 6 bases sitting between them. Germline V gives CDR1 LGHNA, CDR2 YSLEER. The CDR3 length is 13 residues.

The V gene is TRBV5-1, the J gene TRBJ2-7; a weak D match, TRBD1 (6 bases). V was trimmed by 0 bases and J by 0 bases, leaving 10 bases between them. CDR1 is SGHRS and CDR2 is YFSETQ in the germline V gene. The CDR3 consists of 15 residues. CDR3 sequence reads: CASSLGTAYSYEQYF. CDR3 in DNA: TGCGCCAGCAGCTTGGGGACAGCCTACTCCTACGAGCAGTACTTC.

This sequence joins TRBV4-3 and TRBJ2-3, with no clear D. The V end lost 0 bases, the J end lost 5 bases, and 12 bases lay between the germline ends. The germline gives CDR1 LGHNA, CDR2 YSLEER. The CDR3 loop spans 15 amino acids. The CDR3 reads CASSQDTRLRDTQYF. CDR3 in DNA: TGCGCCAGCAGCCAAGATACGAGACTGAGAGATACGCAGTATTTT.

This chain joins TRBV6-1 and TRBJ1-2; a weak D match, TRBD1 (6 bases). Germline V CDR1 and CDR2: MNHNS, SASEGT. V was cut by 1 base and J by 6 bases, with 18 bases left in between. The CDR3 runs to 16 residues. In DNA, the CDR3 is TGTGCCAGCAGTGAAGTTTCGGTCCGTTCAGGGGATGGCTACACCTTC. Translating gives CASSEVSVRSGDGYTF.

The chain recombines TRBV19 with TRBJ2-5; 7 nucleotides agree with TRBD2. This CDR3 has 13 residues. Germline values: CDR1 LNHDA, CDR2 SQIVND (reference sequence). With V trimmed by 7 bases and J by 9 bases, 11 bases remained unmatched. The DNA of the CDR3 is TGTGCCAGTAAAGGACTAGAGGCAAGGGCCCAGTACTTC. Its translation is CASKGLEARAQYF.

The chain employs TRBV5-1 and TRBJ1-1; D is uncertain. V was clipped by 0 bases and J by 5 bases, with 8 bases between them. This CDR3 contains 13 residues. The germline CDR1 and CDR2 sequences are SGHRS and YFSETQ. The CDR3 DNA reads as TGCGCCAGCAGCTTGGCGGGGATAACTGAAGCTTTCTTT. The encoded protein is CASSLAGITEAFF.

A single count supports this clone. This sequence joins TRBV13 and TRBJ2-1; 10 bases are shared with TRBD2. The CDR3 covers 15 residues. V dropped 2 bases and J dropped 8; count of bases not matched to a gene: 6. From germline, CDR1 is PRHDT and CDR2 FYEKMQ (reference sequence). CDR3 nucleotide sequence: TGTGCCAGCAGCTTAAATAGCGGGGGGCCGGATGAGCAGTTCTTC. Translated: CASSLNSGGPDEQFF.

The V call is TRBV29-1, the J call TRBJ2-7; TRBD1 matches 7 bases. This CDR3 is built from 14 residues. Germline trimming cut 1 base from V and 1 base from J; bases unmatched to any gene: 4. Looked up from germline, CDR1 is SQVTM and CDR2 is ANQGSEA. The DNA of the CDR3 is TGCAGCGTTGAAGCGGCCAGGGGGTCCTACGAGCAGTACTTC. Amino acids: CSVEAARGSYEQYF.

J is TRBJ1-5 and V is TRBV7-9; D not resolved. The germline CDR1 and CDR2 sequences are SEHNR and FQNEAQ (reference sequence). Trimming removed 2 bases at V and 1 base at J, with 9 bases between. The CDR3 length is 15 residues. The CDR3 region has the DNA TGTGCCAGCAGCTTAACATCCGGGAGCAATCAGCCCCAGCATTTT. Protein: CASSLTSGSNQPQHF.

V usage is TRBV10-1 and J usage is TRBJ1-2; D is undetermined. The CDR3 is 14 amino acids. Trimming cost V 11 bases and J 2 bases, with 18 bases left between them. Per the germline V gene, CDR1 is WNHNN and CDR2 is SYGVQD (reference sequence). The CDR3 sequence: CAAQEGGINYGYTF. The DNA of the CDR3 is TGCGCCGCCCAAGAGGGAGGGATAAACTATGGCTACACCTTC.

The chain is built from TRBV7-9 and TRBJ2-6; 7 bases align to TRBD1. Unmatched junction bases numbered 5, after V lost 4 bases and J lost 2 bases. The length of the CDR3 is 16 residues. The germline V gene encodes CDR1 SEHNR and CDR2 FQNEAQ (reference sequence). The CDR3 here is CASSSIQGAGANVLTF. The CDR3 bases are TGTGCCAGCAGCTCCATTCAGGGGGCTGGGGCCAACGTCCTGACTTTC.

The CDR3 loop reads CASSLSSTGEQYF. The CDR3 DNA reads as TGTGCCAGCAGCTTGAGTTCGACGGGGGAGCAGTACTTC. The V call is TRBV5-6, the J call TRBJ2-7; a weak D match, TRBD2 (5 bases). The V gene lost 1 base and the J gene lost 7 bases, with 12 bases spanning the gap. From germline, CDR1 is SGHDT and CDR2 YYEEEE. This CDR3 is 13 amino acids long.

This sequence joins TRBV2 and TRBJ1-1; maybe TRBD1 (5 bases). V was cut by 2 bases and J by 3 bases, with 19 bases left in between. Per the germline V gene, CDR1 is SNHLY and CDR2 is FYNNEI. The CDR3 is made up of 17 amino acids. CDR3 DNA: TGTGCCAGCAGTGAAACTTCGCGTCCAGGGCTTGACACTGAAGCTTTCTTT. Translated: CASSETSRPGLDTEAFF.

The chain is built from TRBV5-4 and TRBJ1-3, with a weak D call TRBD1 (5 bases). The CDR3 is made up of 14 amino acids. Germline CDR1 SGHNT, CDR2 YYREEE (reference sequence). V dropped 4 bases and J dropped 0 bases, with 8 bases sitting between them. The DNA for the CDR3 is TGTGCCAGCAGCCTGGGGCTCTCTGGAAACACCATATATTTT. Translating it yields CASSLGLSGNTIYF. Together with reference TRBV5-4 and TRBJ1-3, the CDR3 gives the full variable domain: ETGVTQSPTHLIKTRGQQVTLRCSSQSGHNTVSWYQQALGQGPQFIFQYYREEENGRGNFPPRFSGLQFPNYSSELNVNALELDDSALYLCASSLGLSGNTIYFGEGSWLTVV.

This clone appeared a single time. This chain uses TRBV13 with TRBJ2-5; 7 nucleotides match TRBD1. Per germline, CDR1 PRHDT and CDR2 FYEKMQ (reference sequence). J lost 2 bases, V lost 4 bases, and 10 bases had no gene match. This CDR3 contains 16 residues. The CDR3, as DNA: TGTGCCAGCAGCTCCCCAATGACAGGGATACAAGAGACCCAGTACTTC. It yields the protein CASSSPMTGIQETQYF.